These 6 T cell receptor beta chains were sequenced from one sample in a study of shared clonotypes between healthy human individuals. Method: immunoSEQ multiplex PCR; TCRdb's copy keeps in-frame clones and lacks some. The data show approximately 1.5 million clones, with less than 99% seen just once and under 0.45% held by the top ten. Sequencing used naive CD4+ T cells sorted from blood. Stated subset: CD45RA+ positively selected. All receptors come from a man aged 25 to 45 in good health.

This chain uses TRBV5-1 with TRBJ2-1, with D possibly being TRBD1 or TRBD2 (5 bases each). The V end was cut by 0 bases, the J end by 7 bases, with 11 bases between. Germline CDR1 and CDR2: SGHRS and YFSETQ. CDR3 length equals 14 residues. This chain's CDR3 is CASSLAYGGNEQFF. CDR3 nucleotide sequence: TGCGCCAGCAGCTTGGCCTATGGGGGTAATGAGCAGTTCTTC.

The rearrangement links TRBV19 to TRBJ2-7; 8 bases line up with TRBD1. Germline CDR1 is LNHDA and CDR2 is SQIVND (reference sequence). The V gene end was trimmed by 5 bases and the J gene end by 6 bases; junction bases not matched to a gene: 12. This CDR3 region has 15 residues. CDR3 residues: CASSARGQETREQYF. The DNA of the CDR3 is TGTGCCAGTAGTGCCCGGGGACAGGAGACACGCGAGCAGTACTTC.

V usage is TRBV11-2 and J usage is TRBJ1-2; maybe TRBD1 (5 bases). Germline values: CDR1 SGHAT, CDR2 FQNNGV. The CDR3 consists of 14 residues. With 5 bases removed from V and 7 bases from J, the gap between germline ends came to 17 bases. DNA of the CDR3: TGTGCCAGCAGCCTAGGGGAGGGGCGAGGTGGCTACACCTTC. It is translated as CASSLGEGRGGYTF.

In nucleotides, the CDR3 is TGTGCCAGCAGTTACGGGACGAAGAATACGCAGTATTTT. Protein: CASSYGTKNTQYF. The V and J genes are TRBV6-5 and TRBJ2-3, with D possibly called TRBD1 or TRBD2 (5 bases each). This CDR3 comprises 13 residues. V was shortened by 2 bases and J by 7 bases, with 10 bases between the two germline ends. CDR1 is MNHEY and CDR2 is SVGAGI in the germline V gene.

Remarks on this clone: The same CDR3 arises from other DNA sequences in this sample as well. The V call is TRBV5-4, the J call TRBJ2-2; 7 bases fit TRBD2. Per the germline V gene, CDR1 is SGHNT and CDR2 is YYREEE (reference sequence). V lost 2 bases to trimming and J lost 4 bases; unmatched junction nucleotides: 5. The CDR3 has 15 residues. The CDR3 region has the DNA TGTGCCAGCAGCTTATCTGGGAGGGGCACCGGGGAGCTGTTTTTT. Translation: CASSLSGRGTGELFF. The whole variable domain, remainder taken from reference TRBV5-4 and TRBJ2-2, is ETGVTQSPTHLIKTRGQQVTLRCSSQSGHNTVSWYQQALGQGPQFIFQYYREEENGRGNFPPRFSGLQFPNYSSELNVNALELDDSALYLCASSLSGRGTGELFFGEGSRLTVL.

The V gene is TRBV2, the J gene TRBJ2-5; TRBD2 agrees at 9 bases. V shed 4 bases, J shed 2 bases, and the junction held 5 bases outside the gene matches. This CDR3 contains 15 residues. The V gene's germline CDR1 is SNHLY and CDR2 FYNNEI. CDR3 DNA sequence: TGTGCCAGCAGTGTTTTCGCGGGAGGGCAAGAGACCCAGTACTTC. Amino acids: CASSVFAGGQETQYF.